The clone carrying this T cell receptor (beta chain) has a single count. Its specificity is not known. Both 60 Vbeta primers and 13 Jbeta primers went into the PCR. The table came from immunoSEQ multiplex PCR; TCRdb's copy has only in-frame clones and leaves some out. The sample records roughly 150,000 clones, 77% being singletons. The entry originates in a study of cytomegalovirus exposure and HLA in healthy donors. Regarding the study as a whole: A later analysis linked a missense DCLRE1C variant to TCR beta V- and J-gene trimming.

The germline V and J ends were trimmed by 0 bases and 5 bases, with 14 bases remaining between them. CDR1 and CDR2 from the germline V gene are GTSNPN and SVGIG (reference sequence). The CDR3 extends over 15 amino acids. This chain connects TRBV30 to TRBJ1-5; tentatively, D is TRBD1 (5 bases). This sequence originates from a male donor in good health and CMV-seronegative. Material for sequencing was PBMCs. The CDR3: CAWSVSRANDQPQHF. CDR3 nucleotide sequence: TGTGCCTGGAGTGTGAGCAGGGCGAACGATCAGCCCCAGCATTTT.